A selection of T cell receptor beta chains follows, all from one sample in a study of post-analysis software for immune sequencing data. TCRdb re-called the PCR reads through MiXCR, storing one row per CDR3 protein. The sample lists a few hundred thousand distinct CDR3 sequences, 36% seen once, with less than 6% in the top ten. The sequencing sample was made of blood. The receptors come from a girl between 10 and 17 years old with multiple sclerosis. The CDR3 runs from the conserved cysteine through the conserved F or W. Each record gives: J gene, D gene, clone size, V gene, CDR3 DNA, CDR3 protein. D genes are given only for firm matches. Clone size is stated in some rows and not others, as once, few, many or a class when expanded.

j_call: TRBJ2-5
d_call: NA
clone_size: many
v_call: TRBV13
cdr3_nt: TGTGCCAGCAGCTTAGAGGGCGAACCAGGGACCCAGTACTTC
cdr3_aa: CASSLEGEPGTQYF

j_call: TRBJ2-1
d_call: TRBD2
clone_size: NA
v_call: TRBV20-1
cdr3_nt: TGCAGTGCTAGTGGCCCGGGACTAGCCGCCCTCAATGAGCAGTTCTTC
cdr3_aa: CSASGPGLAALNEQFF

j_call: TRBJ2-3
d_call: NA
clone_size: NA
v_call: TRBV6-2/TRBV6-3
cdr3_nt: TGTGCCAGCGTGGGTGATAAAGCAGATACGCAGTATTTT
cdr3_aa: CASVGDKADTQYF

j_call: TRBJ2-1
d_call: TRBD2
clone_size: many
v_call: TRBV24-1
cdr3_nt: TGTGCCACCAGCTCCGGGACTAGGACTTACTACAATGAGCAGTTCTTC
cdr3_aa: CATSSGTRTYYNEQFF

j_call: TRBJ1-2
d_call: TRBD1
clone_size: few
v_call: TRBV2
cdr3_nt: TGTGCCAGCAGTGAGACCGGGACAGAGACCTATGGCTACACCTTC
cdr3_aa: CASSETGTETYGYTF

j_call: TRBJ2-1
d_call: TRBD2
clone_size: few
v_call: TRBV7-3
cdr3_nt: TGTGCCAGCAGCCCTACTAGCGTAAGCTCCTACAATGAGCAGTTCTTC
cdr3_aa: CASSPTSVSSYNEQFF

j_call: TRBJ1-5
d_call: NA
clone_size: NA
v_call: TRBV28
cdr3_nt: TGTGCCAGCAGTCTTTGGACTGACCAGCCCCAGCATTTT
cdr3_aa: CASSLWTDQPQHF

j_call: TRBJ2-7
d_call: NA
clone_size: many
v_call: TRBV5-1
cdr3_nt: TGCGCCAGCAGCTTGGGAGACGGCTACGAGCAGTACTTC
cdr3_aa: CASSLGDGYEQYF

j_call: TRBJ2-6
d_call: NA
clone_size: NA
v_call: TRBV5-6
cdr3_nt: TGTGCCAGCAGCACCACGGGGGGCTCTGGGGCCAACGTCCGGACTTTC
cdr3_aa: CASSTTGGSGANVRTF

j_call: TRBJ2-1
d_call: NA
clone_size: NA
v_call: TRBV5-5
cdr3_nt: TGTGCCAGCAGCTTGGATCTCAGCTACAATGAGCAGTTCTTC
cdr3_aa: CASSLDLSYNEQFF

j_call: TRBJ1-1
d_call: NA
clone_size: many
v_call: TRBV20-1
cdr3_nt: TGCAGTGCTAGCTTCGCCAGGGTTAATGAAGAAGCTTTCTTT
cdr3_aa: CSASFARVNEEAFF

j_call: TRBJ2-3
d_call: TRBD2
clone_size: NA
v_call: TRBV5-1
cdr3_nt: TGCGCCAGCAGGCCTAGCGGGACCAGTGGGGATACGCAGTATTTT
cdr3_aa: CASRPSGTSGDTQYF

j_call: TRBJ1-5
d_call: TRBD1
clone_size: many
v_call: TRBV20-1
cdr3_nt: TGCAGTGCTACGGACCGGGACAGGATTAGCAATCAGCCCCAGCATTTT
cdr3_aa: CSATDRDRISNQPQHF

j_call: TRBJ2-7
d_call: NA
clone_size: NA
v_call: TRBV10-3
cdr3_nt: TGTGCCATCAGTGCAGACGGGGCCTACGAGCAGTACTTC
cdr3_aa: CAISADGAYEQYF

j_call: TRBJ2-3
d_call: TRBD2
clone_size: NA
v_call: TRBV5-1
cdr3_nt: TGCGCCAGCACCACCGAGCGGGGATTCACAGATACGCAGTATTTT
cdr3_aa: CASTTERGFTDTQYF

j_call: TRBJ2-1
d_call: TRBD2
clone_size: NA
v_call: TRBV7-9
cdr3_nt: TGTGCCAGCAGCCCCGTGGGGGGAGGGTACAATGAGCAGTTCTTC
cdr3_aa: CASSPVGGGYNEQFF